The clone carrying this T cell receptor (beta chain) has just a few counts. Its specificity is not known. The sample is drawn from a study of T cell repertoires in cytomegalovirus infection. Study information: Indications came from public TCR beta signatures; they pointed to CMV infection and to a matching HLA type.

In TCRdb, the reads were re-called with MiXCR into one record per CDR3 protein. Altogether tens of thousands of distinct CDR3 sequences are present, 25% to 30% being singletons, with the ten largest covering roughly three fifths. Study-wide findings and caveats: The cumulative frequency of public TCR beta families distinguished individuals who carried CMV together with the relevant HLA. CMV-specific TCR beta clonotypes restricted by HLA-C dominated the ex vivo response.

This TCR was sampled from a human donor in good health (CMV status not recorded). Some clones in this sample may be carry-over from other donors' samples. This material consisted of CD8+ T cells from cultured PBMCs, taken from culture after CMV antigen stimulation.

CDR3 sequence: CATGGADSYEQYF. In DNA form, the CDR3 reads TGTGCCACGGGAGGGGCCGATTCCTACGAGCAGTACTTC. This chain uses TRBV11-2 with TRBJ2-7, with 8 bases that match TRBD2. Germline CDR1 and CDR2: SGHAT and FQNNGV. The J segment lost 1 base and the V segment lost 10 bases, leaving 6 bases of the junction unmatched. The length of the CDR3 is 13 residues.